These T cell receptor beta chains were read from a single sample in a study of blood T cell repertoires in COVID-19. Measured with immunoSEQ multiplex PCR; TCRdb has only the in-frame clones, and not every one. The sample shows more than 400,000 clones, roughly 88% of them seen only once. Sequenced sample: peripheral blood. These receptors all stem from a human donor in a cohort sampled during active COVID-19. CDR3s include the opening cysteine and the closing phenylalanine or tryptophan. The D gene is left open where the match is weak. Some rows mark clone size as missing; the rest say once, few, many or name a class of expanded clone.

v_gene,d_gene,abundance,j_gene,CDR3aa,CDR3nt
TRBV5-1,-,few,TRBJ2-1,CASSLDVFDNEQFF,TGCGCCAGCAGCTTGGATGTATTTGACAATGAGCAGTTCTTC
TRBV9,TRBD1,once,TRBJ2-7,CASSVEAGGYHEQYF,TGTGCCAGCAGCGTAGAGGCAGGGGGATACCACGAGCAGTACTTC
TRBV20-1,-,-,TRBJ2-7,CSASPEGEQYF,TGCAGTGCTAGCCCGGAGGGTGAGCAGTACTTC
TRBV19,-,few,TRBJ1-1,CASSFTGNTEAFF,TGTGCCAGTAGTTTTACAGGGAACACTGAAGCTTTCTTT
TRBV27,-,-,TRBJ2-7,CASRPGWGDEQYF,TGTGCCAGCAGGCCAGGTTGGGGGGACGAGCAGTACTTC
TRBV28,TRBD1,-,TRBJ1-2,CASTQAQGLYGYTF,TGTGCCAGCACTCAAGCACAGGGGCTTTATGGCTACACCTTC
TRBV29-1,-,-,TRBJ1-2,CSVEEDTNYGYTF,TGCAGCGTTGAAGAAGACACAAACTATGGCTACACCTTC
TRBV9,TRBD1,-,TRBJ1-2,CASSPQTGSIYGYTF,TGTGCCAGCAGCCCTCAGACAGGGTCGATCTATGGCTACACCTTC
TRBV4-1,TRBD1,-,TRBJ1-2,CASSQAGTGGDGYTF,TGCGCCAGCAGCCAGGCCGGGACAGGGGGCGATGGCTACACCTTC
TRBV5-5,TRBD2,-,TRBJ2-7,CASSSASGGRYEQYF,TGTGCCAGCAGCTCCGCTAGCGGGGGACGCTACGAGCAGTACTTC
TRBV28,-,few,TRBJ1-2,CASTLGGAFSFRGYTF,TGTGCCAGCACCCTAGGGGGGGCGTTTAGTTTTCGTGGCTACACCTTC
TRBV9,-,-,TRBJ1-1,CASSVGVGQGNTEAFF,TGTGCCAGCAGCGTAGGGGTGGGGCAGGGGAACACTGAAGCTTTCTTT
TRBV9,-,-,TRBJ2-7,CASSVVQGYEQYF,TGTGCCAGCAGCGTAGTACAGGGCTACGAGCAGTACTTC
TRBV10-3,-,-,TRBJ2-7,CAISGAPLAGTSYEQYF,TGTGCCATCAGTGGAGCCCCGTTAGCCGGGACTTCTTACGAGCAGTACTTC
TRBV7-2,TRBD1,-,TRBJ1-6,CASSLVRGTGSPLHF,TGTGCCAGCAGCTTAGTACGGGGGACAGGTTCACCCCTCCACTTT
TRBV25-1,TRBD2,-,TRBJ2-7,CASSEYGGVRGMDEQYF,TGTGCCAGCAGTGAATATGGGGGGGTGAGAGGCATGGACGAGCAGTACTTC
TRBV30,-,-,TRBJ1-3,CAWSVGGSSGNTIYF,TGTGCCTGGAGTGTAGGGGGATCCTCTGGAAACACCATATATTTT
TRBV12-3/TRBV12-4,-,-,TRBJ1-2,CASSLETGRGYTF,TGTGCCAGCAGTTTAGAGACAGGAAGAGGCTACACCTTC
TRBV13,-,-,TRBJ2-2,CASSASPVEGVNTGELFF,TGTGCCAGCAGCGCAAGCCCTGTCGAGGGGGTGAACACCGGGGAGCTGTTTTTT
TRBV3-1/TRBV3-2,-,few,TRBJ2-1,CASSQGTGGRGDEQFF,TGTGCCAGCAGCCAAGGTACCGGTGGCAGGGGGGATGAGCAGTTCTTC
TRBV4-1,TRBD2,-,TRBJ2-1,CASSLGLAGGRSYNEQFF,TGCGCCAGCAGCCTGGGACTAGCGGGAGGGCGGTCCTACAATGAGCAGTTCTTC
TRBV7-3,TRBD2,once,TRBJ2-2,CASSLLSGRSGELFF,TGTGCCAGCAGCTTATTATCCGGGAGGTCGGGGGAGCTGTTTTTT
TRBV7-3,-,-,TRBJ1-6,CASSLRGLPNSPLHF,TGTGCCAGCAGCTTACGGGGACTCCCTAATTCACCCCTCCACTTT
TRBV2,TRBD1,-,TRBJ2-1,CASTLGQSYNEQFF,TGTGCCAGCACCTTGGGACAGAGCTACAATGAGCAGTTCTTC
TRBV5-1,TRBD1,few,TRBJ1-6,CASSLGVGTGDGNSPLHF,TGCGCCAGCAGCCTAGGGGTCGGTACAGGGGATGGCAATTCACCCCTCCACTTT
TRBV3-1/TRBV3-2,-,-,TRBJ1-2,CASSPQNRVYGYTF,TGTGCCAGCAGCCCTCAGAACAGGGTCTATGGCTACACCTTC
TRBV7-2,-,once,TRBJ2-1,CASSLTAYNEQFF,TGTGCCAGCAGCTTAACAGCCTACAATGAGCAGTTCTTC
TRBV9,-,-,TRBJ2-3,CASSVSLGQAQYF,TGTGCCAGCAGCGTATCATTGGGCCAGGCGCAGTATTTT